The clone carrying this TCR beta chain was seen many times. Its matching antigen is unknown. The sample comes from a study of Graves' ophthalmopathy and Graves' hyperthyroidism. General study findings and limits: With 60% to 71% sensitivity and more than 72% specificity, the model predicted ophthalmopathy progression.

Active ophthalmopathy (CAS at least 3, NOSPECS at least 4), lasting under 3 months. Fresh peripheral blood, 8.5 to 10 ml, was the PBMC source. From RNA, the CDR3 regions of TCR beta chains were amplified and sequenced. HTBI-primed RT-PCR formed the first round, and a multiplex PCR formed the second. Each CDR3 protein is one row after TCRdb ran MiXCR on the multiplex PCR reads. The sample yields approximately 480,000 distinct CDR3 sequences, 13% to 15% seen once. Sequencing used blood. The clonotype was recovered from a young woman with Graves' ophthalmopathy.

This CDR3 is CSARDRISGNTIYF. The CDR3 DNA is TGCAGTGCTCGTGACAGAATCTCTGGAAACACCATATATTTT. The chain is built from TRBV20-1 and TRBJ1-3, with a possible D match to TRBD1 (5 bases). Germline lookup yields CDR1 DFQATT and CDR2 SNEGSKA (reference sequence). The V end lost 5 bases, the J end lost 0 bases, and 11 bases lay between the germline ends. CDR3 length equals 14 residues.